This T cell receptor (beta chain) emerged from a study of blood T cell repertoires in COVID-19. At the level of the study: Samples of COVID-19 (acute and convalescent) were obtained from the United States, Italy and Spain.

Source study methods: The authors estimated nucleated cell counts from reference gene primer amplification. TCRdb keeps only in-frame clones here, not all; method: immunoSEQ multiplex PCR. V and J calls and clone size are given by that table; D and trimming were obtained from the DNA. Of 300,000 to 450,000 clones listed, roughly nine tenths were seen once; the top ten hold 3% to 4%. From germline, CDR1 is SGHRS and CDR2 YFSETQ. V lost 6 bases to trimming and J lost 4 bases, with 25 bases between them. This CDR3 region has 18 residues. This rearrangement joins TRBV5-1 to TRBJ2-2, with D possibly being TRBD1 (6 bases). This receptor was identified in a woman in her fifties or sixties with COVID-19, enrolled during active disease. The source material was peripheral blood. In DNA form, the CDR3 reads TGCGCCAGCACCCATATCTGGGATGGGGGCCATACCACCGGGGAGCTGTTTTTT. Translation gives CASTHIWDGGHTTGELFF.